The present T cell receptor (beta chain) was sequenced within a study of cytomegalovirus exposure and HLA in healthy donors. The table lists this clone with a few counts. The antigen is undetermined. At sampling all donors were nominally healthy, likely with unrecorded immune exposures. PCR used 60 Vbeta primers and 13 Jbeta primers. Sequencing was performed with immunoSEQ multiplex PCR; in TCRdb, only in-frame clones are kept and a portion is missing. Of some 180,000 clones listed, about 13% are singletons. General study findings and limits: Common viral pathogens seemed, in a later analysis, to connect with several of the most significant clusters. According to the study, 160 or so TCR beta chains were cytomegalovirus-associated. Analyses of presence/absence relied on an assumption of roughly uniform sequencing depth across donors.

J was trimmed by 1 base and V by 1 base; bases with no gene match: 6. The CDR3 contains 18 residues. CDR1 MNHEY and CDR2 SMNVEV come from the germline V gene (reference sequence). Source material: PBMCs. The chain employs TRBV27 and TRBJ2-2; 10 bases fit TRBD2. The TCR comes from a man aged 50 to 59 in good health and CMV-seropositive. The CDR3 here is CASSLWTSGPRNTGELFF. The CDR3 nucleotides are TGTGCCAGCAGTTTATGGACTAGCGGCCCTAGGAACACCGGGGAGCTGTTTTTT.